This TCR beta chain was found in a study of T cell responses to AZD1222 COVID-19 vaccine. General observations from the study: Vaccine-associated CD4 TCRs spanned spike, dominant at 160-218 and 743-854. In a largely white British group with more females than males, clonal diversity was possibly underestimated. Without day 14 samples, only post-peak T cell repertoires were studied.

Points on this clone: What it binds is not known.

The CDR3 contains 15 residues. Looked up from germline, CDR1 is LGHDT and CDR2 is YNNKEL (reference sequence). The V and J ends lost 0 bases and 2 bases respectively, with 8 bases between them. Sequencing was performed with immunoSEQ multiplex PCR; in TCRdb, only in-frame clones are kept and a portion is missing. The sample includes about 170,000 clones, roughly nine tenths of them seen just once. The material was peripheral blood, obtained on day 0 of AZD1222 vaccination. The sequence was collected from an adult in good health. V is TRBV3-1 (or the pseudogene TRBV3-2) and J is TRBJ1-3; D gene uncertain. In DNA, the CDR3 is TGTGCCAGCAGCCAAGAGTGGGCTGCTGGAAACACCATATATTTT. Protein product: CASSQEWAAGNTIYF.